The 19 T cell receptor beta chains presented below share a single source sample, sequenced in a study of T cell changes during pregnancy in multiple sclerosis. The protocol was immunoSEQ multiplex PCR, while the TCRdb copy is restricted to in-frame clones and leaves out a portion. Among almost 95,000 clones listed, roughly 90% were seen once. The material was peripheral blood, obtained in the first trimester of pregnancy. The origin of the receptors is a female donor with multiple sclerosis, enrolled in a pregnancy study.

This chain connects TRBV11-2 to TRBJ2-1; D gene unclear. In germline, CDR1 is SGHAT, CDR2 FQNNGV. Trimming removed 1 base from V and 0 bases from J, with 7 bases in between. This CDR3 has 15 amino acids. CDR3 protein: CASSLADNSYNEQFF. The CDR3 DNA reads TGTGCCAGCAGCTTAGCAGATAACTCCTACAATGAGCAGTTCTTC. Full variable domain (rest looked up from reference TRBV11-2 and TRBJ2-1): EAGVAQSPRYKIIEKRQSVAFWCNPISGHATLYWYQQILGQGPKLLIQFQNNGVVDDSQLPKDRFSAERLKGVDSTLKIQPAKLEDSAVYLCASSLADNSYNEQFFGPGTRLTVL.

The V gene is TRBV7-2, the J gene TRBJ2-3; TRBD2 matches at 10 bases. CDR1 and CDR2 (germline): SGHTA, FQGNSA. Trimming removed 0 bases from V and 6 bases from J; junction bases left unmatched: 6. The CDR3 contains 16 residues. Written as DNA, the CDR3 is TGTGCCAGCAGCTTAGCAGGGTCTAGCGGGAGCGATACGCAGTATTTT. It encodes CASSLAGSSGSDTQYF.

The count of this clone is one. V gene TRBV28 combines with J gene TRBJ2-5; 7 bases map to TRBD1. Germline V gene lookup returns CDR1 MDHEN and CDR2 SYDVKM. CDR3 size: 15 residues. J gave up 5 bases and V 6 bases, and 12 bases lay outside the gene matches. CDR3 in DNA: TGTGCCAGCAGGAGTCAAGGGGGCGCGGGTGAGACCCAGTACTTC. It specifies CASRSQGGAGETQYF.

Remarks on this clone: The junction departs from germline at one end; a sequencing error may be responsible. The chain employs TRBV9 and TRBJ2-5, with TRBD1 identical over 8 bases. The V gene's germline CDR1 is SGDLS and CDR2 YYNGEE. The CDR3 is 13 residues long. CDR3 DNA: TGCCGACCTTCGGACAGGGCAGAGGAGACCCAGTACTTC. Its protein product is CRPSDRAEETQYF. Together with reference TRBV9 and TRBJ2-5, the CDR3 gives the full variable domain: DSGVTQTPKHLITATGQRVTLRCSPRSGDLSVYWYQQSLDQGLQFLIQYYNGEERAKGNILERFSAQQFPDLHSELNLSSLELGDSALYFCRPSDRAEETQYFGPGTRLLVL.

The chain employs TRBV6-5 and TRBJ2-7, with 9 bases matching TRBD2. The trim removed 4 bases at V and 5 bases at J, leaving 9 bases unmatched. This CDR3 contains 15 residues. Germline V lookup: CDR1 MNHEY, CDR2 SVGAGI. CDR3: CASSSSSGKVHEQYF. The DNA for the CDR3 is TGTGCCAGCAGTTCCTCTAGCGGGAAGGTACACGAGCAGTACTTC.

This clone was seen just once. The chain recombines TRBV5-1 with TRBJ2-2; 8 bases are shared with TRBD1. With V trimmed by 4 bases and J by 1 base, 3 bases remained unmatched. The length of the CDR3 is 15 residues. Per germline, CDR1 SGHRS and CDR2 YFSETQ. This CDR3 is CASSLGTGNTGELFF. The CDR3 nucleotides are TGCGCCAGCAGCCTCGGGACAGGGAACACCGGGGAGCTGTTTTTT.

The chain has TRBV2 and TRBJ2-1; TRBD2 aligns across 9 bases. Germline V gene data show CDR1 as SNHLY and CDR2 as FYNNEI. There are 15 residues in the CDR3. V was pared by 7 bases and J by 9 bases, with 13 bases of the junction left unmatched. CDR3 protein: CASKSSGSGLGEQFF. The CDR3 bases are TGTGCCAGCAAAAGTAGCGGGAGCGGGTTGGGTGAGCAGTTCTTC.

The chain joins TRBV7-2 to TRBJ1-3, with D unclear. V lost 6 bases, J lost 0 bases, and 15 bases lay in between. This CDR3 is 16 amino acids long. From germline, CDR1 is SGHTA and CDR2 FQGNSA. CDR3 protein: CASRSGMGSSGNTIYF. Written as DNA, the CDR3 is TGTGCCAGCAGATCCGGGATGGGTAGCTCTGGAAACACCATATATTTT.

V is TRBV5-8 and J is TRBJ1-5; a possible D gene is TRBD1 (6 bases). V was shortened by 4 bases and J by 7 bases, with 12 bases between the two germline ends. CDR1 SGHTS and CDR2 YDEGEE come from the germline V gene. The CDR3 extends over 13 amino acids. In DNA, the CDR3 is TGTGCCAGCAGCAGAGGGGGACAACAGCCCCAGCATTTT. Its translation: CASSRGGQQPQHF.

This clone was detected only once. The rearrangement links TRBV18 to TRBJ2-2; a possible D gene is TRBD2 (6 bases). V lost 4 bases and J lost 3, with 12 bases in between. This CDR3 region has 15 residues. The germline V gene has CDR1 KGHSH and CDR2 LQKENI. The CDR3 region has the DNA TGTGCCAGCTCACTCCCCCCGGGGGACACCGGGGAGCTGTTTTTT. The encoded protein is CASSLPPGDTGELFF. Full variable domain (remainder filled in from reference TRBV18 and TRBJ2-2): NAGVMQNPRHLVRRRGQEARLRCSPMKGHSHVYWYRQLPEEGLKFMVYLQKENIIDESGMPKERFSAEFPKEGPSILRIQQVVRGDSAAYFCASSLPPGDTGELFFGEGSRLTVL.

V gene TRBV4-3 combines with J gene TRBJ2-1; 7 bases are shared with TRBD2. V was pared by 1 base and J by 7 bases, with 1 base of the junction left unmatched. Germline V gene sequence: CDR1 LGHNA, CDR2 YSLEER. The length of the CDR3 is 13 residues. CDR3 in amino acids: CASSQAGGNEQFF. The CDR3 coding sequence is TGCGCCAGCAGCCAAGCGGGAGGTAATGAGCAGTTCTTC.

The rearrangement joins TRBV25-1 to TRBJ2-1, with D possibly TRBD2 on 7 matching bases. The CDR3 is 15 amino acids. Germline loops: CDR1 MGHDK, CDR2 SYGVNS. Trimming took off 2 bases at V and 9 bases at J, with 17 bases between the two ends. CDR3 nucleotides: TGTGCCAGCAGTGAAACCGTAGGGGGGGACGGTGAGCAGTTCTTC. It is translated as CASSETVGGDGEQFF.

V is TRBV2 and J is TRBJ2-2; 8 positions agree with TRBD2. Germline CDR1 and CDR2: SNHLY and FYNNEI. The CDR3 is 15 residues long. The ends lost 5 bases at V and 2 bases at J; junction bases unmatched: 4. CDR3 sequence (DNA): TGTGCCAGCAGTTCCCTAGCGGGTAACACCGGGGAGCTGTTTTTT. It specifies CASSSLAGNTGELFF.

The chain carries TRBV6-4 and TRBJ1-1, with no clear D. V was pared by 2 bases and J by 0 bases, with 7 bases between. CDR1 is MRHNA and CDR2 is SNTAGT in the germline V gene. CDR3 size: 14 residues. The CDR3 coding sequence is TGTGCCAGCAGTGACCCCGAGATGAACACTGAAGCTTTCTTT. Translated: CASSDPEMNTEAFF.

The CDR3 here is CASSEVRGRDTQYF. The CDR3 bases are TGTGCCAGCAGTGAAGTCAGGGGTCGGGATACGCAGTATTTT. V usage is TRBV25-1 and J usage is TRBJ2-3; D is possibly TRBD1 (6 bases). CDR1 and CDR2 (germline): MGHDK, SYGVNS. Deletions cut 2 bases from V and 6 bases from J, with 12 bases between. This CDR3 comprises 14 residues.

This chain joins TRBV6-5 and TRBJ1-1, with 8 bases that match TRBD1. From germline, CDR1 is MNHEY and CDR2 SVGAGI. The V gene end was trimmed by 8 bases and the J gene end by 5 bases; junction bases not matched to a gene: 10. The length of the CDR3 is 14 residues. CDR3 in amino acids: CASRGTGGRTEAFF. The CDR3 DNA is TGTGCCAGCCGCGGAACAGGGGGGCGGACTGAAGCTTTCTTT.

The chain is built from TRBV5-1 and TRBJ2-2, with D perhaps matching TRBD1 (6 bases). CDR3 length: 16 amino acids. Germline-derived CDR1 and CDR2 are SGHRS and YFSETQ. V was shortened by 3 bases and J by 1 base, with 13 bases between the two germline ends. CDR3 in DNA: TGCGCCAGCAGCTACTTACCGACAGGGAACACCGGGGAGCTGTTTTTT. It translates to CASSYLPTGNTGELFF.

The chain links TRBV19 to TRBJ2-7; D is unresolved. The CDR3 has 13 residues. Trimming took 5 bases from V and 3 from J, leaving 11 bases between them. CDR1 and CDR2 from the germline V gene are LNHDA and SQIVND (reference sequence). The CDR3 is CASSPTPNYEQYF. Here the CDR3 DNA reads TGTGCCAGTAGTCCGACTCCAAACTACGAGCAGTACTTC.

The rearrangement uses TRBV6-1 and TRBJ2-7; D perhaps matches TRBD2 (5 bases). CDR3 length: 15 residues. V gave up 4 bases and J gave up 3 bases, with 16 bases separating them. Germline CDR1 and CDR2: MNHNS and SASEGT. The DNA for the CDR3 is TGTGCCAGCAGTGTAGGGAGTGGGAAGGTCTACGAGCAGTACTTC. Protein product: CASSVGSGKVYEQYF.